This TCR beta chain stems from a study of blood T cell repertoires in COVID-19. Study-level information: Sources were T cells, B-cell-depleted T cells, or PBMCs; the material itself was cDNA or gDNA.

Sequencing used immunoSEQ multiplex PCR; TCRdb keeps in-frame clones, though not all of them. The sample records some 150,000 clones, around four fifths being singletons. The CDR3 covers 15 residues. CDR1 is KGHSH and CDR2 is LQKENI in the germline V gene. The V end was cut by 3 bases, the J end by 1 base, with 11 bases between. This TCR derives from a human donor in a cohort sampled during active COVID-19. V and J are TRBV18 and TRBJ2-3; perhaps TRBD2 as D (6 bases). Sequences were obtained from peripheral blood. This CDR3 is CASSPEGAGTDTQYF. For the CDR3, the DNA is TGTGCCAGCTCACCGGAGGGAGCAGGCACAGATACGCAGTATTTT.